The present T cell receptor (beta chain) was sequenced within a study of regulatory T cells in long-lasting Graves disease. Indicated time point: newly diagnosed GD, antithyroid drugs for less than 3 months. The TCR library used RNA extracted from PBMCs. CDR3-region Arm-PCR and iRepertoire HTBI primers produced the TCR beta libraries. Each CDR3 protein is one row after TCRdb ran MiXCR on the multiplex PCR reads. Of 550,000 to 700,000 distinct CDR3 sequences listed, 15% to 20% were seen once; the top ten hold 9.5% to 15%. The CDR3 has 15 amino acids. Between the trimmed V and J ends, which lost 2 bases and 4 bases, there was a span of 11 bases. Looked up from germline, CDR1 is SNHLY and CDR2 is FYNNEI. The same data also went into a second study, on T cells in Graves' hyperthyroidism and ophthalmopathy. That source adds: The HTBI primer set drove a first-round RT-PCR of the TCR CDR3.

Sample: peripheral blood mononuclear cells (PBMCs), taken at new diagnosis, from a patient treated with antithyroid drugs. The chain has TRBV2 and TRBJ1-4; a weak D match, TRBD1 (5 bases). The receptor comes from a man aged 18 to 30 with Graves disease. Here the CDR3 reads CASSEKGRVNEKLFF. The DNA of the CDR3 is TGTGCCAGCAGTGAAAAGGGGCGGGTTAATGAAAAACTGTTTTTT. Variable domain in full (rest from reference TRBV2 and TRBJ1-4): EPEVTQTPSHQVTQMGQEVILRCVPISNHLYFYWYRQILGQKVEFLVSFYNNEISEKSEIFDDQFSVERPDGSNFTLKIRSTKLEDSAMYFCASSEKGRVNEKLFFGSGTQLSVL.